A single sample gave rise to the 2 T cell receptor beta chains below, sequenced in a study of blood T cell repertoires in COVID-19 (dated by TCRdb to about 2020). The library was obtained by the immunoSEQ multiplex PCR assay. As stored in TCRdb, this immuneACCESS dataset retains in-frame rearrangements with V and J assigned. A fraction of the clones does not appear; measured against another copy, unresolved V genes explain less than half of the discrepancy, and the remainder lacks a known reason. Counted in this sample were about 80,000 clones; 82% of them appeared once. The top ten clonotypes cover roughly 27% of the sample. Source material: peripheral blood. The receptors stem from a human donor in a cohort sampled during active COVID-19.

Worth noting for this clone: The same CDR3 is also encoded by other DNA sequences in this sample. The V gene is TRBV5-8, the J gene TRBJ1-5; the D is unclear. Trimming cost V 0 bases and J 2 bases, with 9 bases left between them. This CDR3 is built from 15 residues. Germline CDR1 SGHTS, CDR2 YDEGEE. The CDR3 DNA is TGTGCCAGCAGCTTGGGAGGATTAGGCAATCAGCCCCAGCATTTT. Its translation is CASSLGGLGNQPQHF. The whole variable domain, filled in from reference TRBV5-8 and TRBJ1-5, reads EAGVTQSPTHLIKTRGQQATLRCSPISGHTSVYWYQQALGLGLQFLLWYDEGEERNRGNFPPRFSGRQFPNYSSELNVNALELEDSALYLCASSLGGLGNQPQHFGDGTRLSIL.

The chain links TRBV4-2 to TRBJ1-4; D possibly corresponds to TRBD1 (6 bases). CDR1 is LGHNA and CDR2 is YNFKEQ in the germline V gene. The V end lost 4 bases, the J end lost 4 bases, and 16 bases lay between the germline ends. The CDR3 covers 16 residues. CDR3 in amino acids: CASSLSRGGHNEKLFF. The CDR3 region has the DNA TGTGCCAGCAGCCTATCACGCGGGGGGCATAATGAAAAACTGTTTTTT.